This T cell receptor (beta chain) was retrieved from a study of T cells of healthy individuals (dated by TCRdb to 2016 to 2018). The library was built by means of 5' RACE. These reads were obtained on an Illumina MiSeq. The raw public data were reprocessed by TCRdb itself: fastp quality trimming at Q25, MiXCR clonotype calling, in-frame beta chains only. CDR3 protein sequences are deduplicated, and each keeps its most common genes and DNA. The sample table holds tens of thousands of distinct CDR3 sequences, of which about 15% were seen once. The ten most abundant clones make up 16% of the sample. CDR1 SQVTM and CDR2 ANQGSEA were looked up in the germline V gene. Including cysteine and phenylalanine, the CDR3 has 15 amino acids. Only the CDR3 DNA stays, 45 bases, in frame from base 1. Germline trimming amounts to 7 bases on V and 0 bases on J, with 8 as the count of junction bases outside the gene matches.

This clonotype has only a few counts. What this receptor recognizes is not known. The input lacks base qualities; no much larger clone sits a single base away. The sequence was obtained from a human donor in good health. The rearranged chain carries TRBV29-1 and TRBJ1-2; TRBD1 matches 10 bases in the middle. The DNA reads as follows: TGCAGCGCAAGGGACAGGGGCCTAGCTAACTATGGCTACACCTTC. It encodes CSARDRGLANYGYTF.